This TCR beta chain came from a study of cytomegalovirus exposure and HLA in healthy donors. It was with 60 Vbeta and 13 Jbeta primers that the PCR ran. Here immunoSEQ multiplex PCR was the method, and the copy in TCRdb shows in-frame clones only, minus some. The sample has under 200,000 clones, 70% to 85% seen once. General observations from the study: TCR beta V segments were, for the most part, productive about 87% or about 30% of the time in an earlier analysis. A missense DCLRE1C variant was associated with V- and J-gene trimming of TCR beta chains in a later analysis, and an independent cohort replicated the association.

As regards this clone: Its antigen is as yet unknown.

The sample consisted of PBMCs. This clonotype was obtained from a man aged 35 to 55 in good health and CMV-seropositive.

The CDR3 sequence: CASSYSSRVDTEAFF. As DNA, the CDR3 is TGTGCCAGCAGTTACTCGTCCAGGGTGGACACTGAAGCTTTCTTT. The chain joins TRBV6-5 to TRBJ1-1, with D perhaps matching TRBD1 (5 bases). The CDR3 contains 15 residues. Looked up from germline, CDR1 is MNHEY and CDR2 is SVGAGI. V shed 0 bases and J shed 3 bases, with 11 bases lying between them.